The 25 T cell receptor beta chains presented below share a single source sample, sequenced in a study of prognosis after radiotherapy for stage I lung cancer. Starting from genomic DNA, TCR beta CDR3 was amplified through two-round multiplex PCR. During first-round PCR, primers specific to each TRBV and TRBJ gene were used. TCRdb processed the multiplex PCR reads anew with MiXCR; each CDR3 protein has one entry. This sample has fewer than 40,000 distinct CDR3 sequences, with 25% to 40% found just once. The sequences come from PBMCs, collected before or after stereotactic body radiation therapy (not recorded which). Every receptor here comes from a donor aged 50 or older with non-small cell lung cancer.

This clonotype was recorded many times. The V and J genes are TRBV5-4 and TRBJ2-2, with D unresolved. This CDR3 comprises 15 residues. CDR1 SGHNT and CDR2 YYREEE come from the germline V gene (reference sequence). The ends were cut back, 1 base at V and 0 bases at J, with 7 bases in the middle. CDR3 coding DNA: TGTGCCAGCAGCTTGCGGTCAGCGAACACCGGGGAGCTGTTTTTT. It encodes CASSLRSANTGELFF.

V usage is TRBV28 and J usage is TRBJ2-1; D is possibly TRBD2 (5 bases). CDR3 length equals 14 residues. V was clipped by 1 base and J by 3 bases, with 7 bases between them. Germline values: CDR1 MDHEN, CDR2 SYDVKM. The CDR3 nucleotides are TGTGCCAGCAGTTTATTGGGGAGCTACAATGAGCAGTTCTTC. Translating gives CASSLLGSYNEQFF. Complete variable domain (other parts from reference TRBV28 and TRBJ2-1): DVKVTQSSRYLVKRTGEKVFLECVQDMDHENMFWYRQDPGLGLRLIYFSYDVKMKEKGDIPEGYSVSREKKERFSLILESASTNQTSMYLCASSLLGSYNEQFFGPGTRLTVL.

This clonotype was recorded many times. V and J are TRBV29-1 and TRBJ2-2, with D possibly matching TRBD2 (5 bases). The CDR3 contains 15 residues. CDR1 and CDR2 (germline): SQVTM, ANQGSEA. V gave up 6 bases and J gave up 10 bases, with 24 bases separating them. CDR3 DNA: TGCAGCGTGTCTGGGAATCGGGGTCTTTATGAGGAGCTGTTTTTT. This translates into CSVSGNRGLYEELFF.

DNA of the CDR3: TGTGCCAGCAGTGAAGGTCAGGGGGCAACCGAGCAGTACTTC. Protein sequence: CASSEGQGATEQYF. This chain joins TRBV6-2 or TRBV6-3 and TRBJ2-7; the match to TRBD1 covers 8 bases. Per the germline V gene, CDR1 is MNHEY and CDR2 is SVGEGT. This CDR3 has 14 residues. After removal of 5 bases from V and 6 bases from J, the junction contained 9 bases not matched to a gene.

This clonotype was seen ten or more times. CDR3 coding DNA: TGTGCCAGCAGCTTATCCGGGTTCCGCACAGATACGCAGTATTTT. Translation: CASSLSGFRTDTQYF. This sequence joins TRBV7-9 and TRBJ2-3; D unclear. Germline V CDR1 and CDR2: SEHNR, FQNEAQ (reference sequence). There are 15 residues in the CDR3. Trimming stripped 2 bases from V and 1 base from J, with 10 bases between.

CDR3 DNA sequence: TGTGCCAGCAGTCTGGGGGGGGCGTCAAATCAGCCCCAGCATTTT. Protein product: CASSLGGASNQPQHF. The V call is TRBV6-1, the J call TRBJ1-5; maybe TRBD1 (6 bases). V was shortened by 5 bases and J by 4 bases, with 15 bases between the two germline ends. Per the germline V gene, CDR1 is MNHNS and CDR2 is SASEGT. This CDR3 is 15 amino acids long.

Worth noting for this clonotype: A far larger clone is just one base off, so this is likely a read error. This sequence joins TRBV6-8 and TRBJ1-5; no clear D. Germline V gene lookup returns CDR1 MNHGY and CDR2 SAAAGT. The CDR3 is 13 residues long. The CDR3 region is CSSTRLSNQPQHF. In DNA form, the CDR3 reads TGTTCCAGCACCCGATTGAGCAATCAGCCCCAGCATTTT.

This clonotype was observed at least ten times. The rearrangement joins TRBV9 to TRBJ2-1; 7 nucleotides agree with TRBD2. V lost 0 bases to trimming and J lost 3 bases; unmatched junction nucleotides: 3. Germline lookup yields CDR1 SGDLS and CDR2 YYNGEE. The CDR3 extends over 15 amino acids. The CDR3 DNA follows: TGTGCCAGCAGCGTAGCGGGGGAGGGCTACAATGAGCAGTTCTTC. It codes for CASSVAGEGYNEQFF.

This chain connects TRBV7-9 to TRBJ2-4; 7 positions agree with TRBD1. Germline V gene sequence: CDR1 SEHNR, CDR2 FQNEAQ (reference sequence). The CDR3 contains 17 residues. With V trimmed by 4 bases and J by 0 bases, 9 bases remained unmatched. The CDR3 protein is CASSSGTDLLAKNIQYF. The CDR3 DNA reads as TGTGCCAGCAGCTCCGGGACAGATCTATTAGCCAAAAACATTCAGTACTTC.

This clonotype has a single count. V is TRBV6-2 or TRBV6-3 and J is TRBJ2-1; D possibly corresponds to TRBD2 (6 bases). The length of the CDR3 is 16 residues. CDR1 is MNHEY and CDR2 is SVGEGT in the germline V gene. The ends were cut back, 6 bases at V and 0 bases at J, with 15 bases in the middle. The DNA for the CDR3 is TGTGCCAGCAGCGCAGACCCCGGGAGCTCCTACAATGAGCAGTTCTTC. It codes for CASSADPGSSYNEQFF.

In this sample, this clonotype turned up many times. The gene calls are TRBV3-1 and TRBJ2-1, with D unresolved. This CDR3 contains 14 residues. Per the germline V gene, CDR1 is LGHDT and CDR2 is YNNKEL (reference sequence). Trimming took off 8 bases at V and 0 bases at J, with 11 bases between the two ends. CDR3 region: CASGRASSYNEQFF. In nucleotides, the CDR3 is TGTGCCAGCGGAAGGGCTAGCTCCTACAATGAGCAGTTCTTC.

Worth noting for this clonotype: It may be a read error: a sequence one base away is much more abundant. This chain joins TRBV15 and TRBJ1-2; no definite D call. The CDR3 covers 12 residues. Trimming stripped 3 bases from V and 6 bases from J, with 8 bases between. Germline V lookup: CDR1 LNHNV, CDR2 YYDKDF (reference sequence). As DNA, the CDR3 is TGTGCCACCAGCAGTCGGAGGGATGGCTACACCTTC. Translation: CATSSRRDGYTF. Full variable domain (remainder filled in from reference TRBV15 and TRBJ1-2): DAMVIQNPRYQVTQFGKPVTLSCSQTLNHNVMYWYQQKSSQAPKLLFHYYDKDFNNEADTPDNFQSRRPNTSFCFLDIRSPGLGDTAMYLCATSSRRDGYTFGSGTRLTVV.

V and J are TRBV6-1 and TRBJ1-6; TRBD1 matches 8 bases. The CDR3 consists of 14 residues. CDR1 is MNHNS and CDR2 is SASEGT in the germline V gene. Here the CDR3 DNA reads TGTAACAGCAGTGGACAGGGTTCGAATTCACCCCTCCACTTT. It yields the protein CNSSGQGSNSPLHF.

Many counts were recorded for this clonotype. The gene calls are TRBV2 and TRBJ1-6; D is perhaps TRBD1 (5 bases). Trimming shortened V by 6 bases and J by 11 bases, and 17 bases separated the two germline ends. The CDR3 covers 14 residues. Germline lookup yields CDR1 SNHLY and CDR2 FYNNEI. Written as DNA, the CDR3 is TGTGCCAGCAGAGGGGTAGAAGGGCGAACACCCCTCCACTTT. Encoded protein: CASRGVEGRTPLHF.

The chain joins TRBV6-1 to TRBJ2-7; no clear D gene. Germline V CDR1 and CDR2: MNHNS, SASEGT. The CDR3 length is 13 residues. The V end lost 10 bases, the J end lost 6 bases, and 19 bases lay between the germline ends. The CDR3 sequence is CATKSGTWPEQYF. CDR3 bases: TGTGCCACCAAATCCGGTACATGGCCCGAGCAGTACTTC.

At least ten counts were recorded for this clonotype. The chain couples TRBV3-1 to TRBJ2-7; D is ambiguous. The CDR3 contains 15 residues. The germline gives CDR1 LGHDT, CDR2 YNNKEL (reference sequence). V lost 4 bases, J lost 2 bases, and 15 bases lay in between. Here the CDR3 reads CASSPTNPLPYEQYF. The DNA for the CDR3 is TGTGCCAGCAGCCCTACTAACCCGCTCCCCTACGAGCAGTACTTC.

Of note for this clonotype: With a far larger clone one base away, a read error is the likely cause. The chain carries TRBV6-8 and TRBJ1-2; TRBD1 matches at 10 bases. Per germline, CDR1 MNHGY and CDR2 SAAAGT. The J segment lost 9 bases and the V segment lost 5 bases, leaving 6 bases of the junction unmatched. This CDR3 contains 13 residues. The CDR3 loop is CASSGTGVNSYTF. CDR3 nucleotide sequence: TGTGCCAGCAGTGGGACAGGGGTGAACAGCTACACCTTC.

On this clonotype itself: One end of the junction is discordant with germline, which a read error may explain. The chain links TRBV19 to TRBJ1-5; D is unclear. The CDR3 has 14 amino acids. Germline V gene sequence: CDR1 LNHDA, CDR2 SQIVND (reference sequence). CDR3 sequence reads: CASMGEGFNHPQHF. CDR3 bases: TGTGCCAGTATGGGAGAGGGTTTCAATCATCCCCAGCATTTT.

This clonotype was counted at least ten times. The CDR3 here is CASSVEGLEAFF. The CDR3, as DNA: TGTGCCAGCAGCGTAGAAGGACTTGAAGCTTTCTTT. The rearrangement links TRBV9 to TRBJ1-1, with D unresolved. The V and J ends lost 0 bases and 7 bases respectively, with 7 bases between them. Germline values: CDR1 SGDLS, CDR2 YYNGEE. There are 12 residues in the CDR3.

Note on this clonotype: A much larger clonotype is one base distant, so this may be a read error. V is TRBV5-4 and J is TRBJ2-7, with 7 bases identical to TRBD2. This CDR3 has 14 residues. CDR1 and CDR2 from the germline V gene are SGHNT and YYREEE (reference sequence). The chain's CDR3 is CASSVGGGIYGQYF. In nucleotides, the CDR3 is TGTGCCAGCAGCGTCGGCGGGGGAATTTACGGGCAGTACTTC.

V and J are TRBV24-1 and TRBJ2-7; D gene uncertain. Germline CDR1 reads KGHDR; CDR2 reads SFDVKD. The CDR3 runs to 14 residues. With 4 bases removed from V and 2 bases from J, the gap between germline ends came to 11 bases. CDR3 protein: CATSDRLPTYEQYF. DNA of the CDR3: TGTGCCACCAGTGACCGGTTGCCCACCTACGAGCAGTACTTC.

This clonotype was counted ten times or more. J is TRBJ1-1 and V is TRBV20-1; D is unclear. The CDR3 loop spans 12 amino acids. Germline CDR1 is DFQATT and CDR2 is SNEGSKA (reference sequence). V was shortened by 0 bases and J by 1 base, with 3 bases between the two germline ends. CDR3 amino acids: CSARDANTEAFF. CDR3 nucleotides: TGCAGTGCTAGAGACGCGAACACTGAAGCTTTCTTT.

This clonotype was counted at least ten times. The V and J genes are TRBV30 and TRBJ1-1; D is perhaps TRBD1 (6 bases). The CDR3 has 13 amino acids. Per the germline V gene, CDR1 is GTSNPN and CDR2 is SVGIG (reference sequence). Trimming cost V 5 bases and J 1 base, with 11 bases left between them. The CDR3 spells CAWQAQGNTEAFF. CDR3 nucleotides: TGTGCCTGGCAGGCACAGGGGAACACTGAAGCTTTCTTT.

Concerning this clonotype: A much larger clone differs from this one at a single base, so this may be a read error. The CDR3 protein is CVSNIRGGGGWNEQFF. The CDR3 nucleotides read TGTGTCAGCAACATCCGTGGAGGGGGGGGTTGGAATGAGCAGTTCTTC. V and J are TRBV28 and TRBJ2-1; D is perhaps TRBD2 (7 bases). The CDR3 covers 16 residues. In germline, CDR1 is MDHEN, CDR2 SYDVKM.

This clonotype was seen ten or more times. This chain uses TRBV20-1 with TRBJ1-3; 7 bases line up with TRBD1. CDR3 size: 15 residues. Germline CDR1 is DFQATT and CDR2 is SNEGSKA (reference sequence). Trimming removed 1 base from V and 3 bases from J; junction bases left unmatched: 6. The CDR3 here is CSARVSGGVGNTIYF. CDR3 in DNA: TGCAGTGCTAGAGTATCAGGGGGTGTTGGAAACACCATATATTTT.